These T cell receptor beta chains were read from a single sample in a study of Ad26.COV2.S vaccination and SARS-CoV-2 variants. Sequencing used immunoSEQ multiplex PCR; TCRdb keeps in-frame clones, though not all of them. Counted here are hundreds of thousands of clones, 80% to 90% occurring once; the ten biggest clones make up about 8%. The starting material was peripheral blood, obtained in a trial of Ad26.COV2.S vaccine versus placebo. The receptors were gathered from a person between 18 and 59 years old who received the Ad26.COV2.S COVID-19 vaccine or a placebo. Both conserved end residues are part of each CDR3. D genes are given only for firm matches. Size is stated for part of the rows, as once, few or many counts, or as a class when the clone is expanded.

abundance	v_gene	j_gene	d_gene	CDR3aa	CDR3nt
NA	TRBV4-2	TRBJ2-1	NA	CASSQGEVASLGEQFF	TGTGCCAGCAGCCAAGGAGAGGTAGCGTCGCTCGGTGAGCAGTTCTTC
NA	TRBV18	TRBJ2-7	TRBD1	CASSPLGQGYGYEQYF	TGTGCCAGCTCACCATTAGGACAGGGGTATGGGTACGAGCAGTACTTC
NA	TRBV6-4	TRBJ1-5	NA	CASSTRWVRLSNQPQHF	TGTGCCAGCAGTACCAGATGGGTTAGGTTATCCAATCAGCCCCAGCATTTT
few	TRBV5-4	TRBJ2-1	NA	CASSLGAGGYNEQFF	TGTGCCAGCAGCTTGGGAGCGGGCGGATACAATGAGCAGTTCTTC
NA	TRBV2	TRBJ1-1	NA	CASSVGALNTEAFF	TGTGCCAGCAGTGTAGGGGCCTTGAACACTGAAGCTTTCTTT
NA	TRBV6-2/TRBV6-3	TRBJ1-2	NA	CASSSFLGSYGYTF	TGTGCCAGCAGTTCCTTCTTGGGGTCCTATGGCTACACCTTC
NA	TRBV12-5	TRBJ2-7	TRBD1	CASGWDRAYEQYF	TGTGCTAGTGGTTGGGACAGAGCCTACGAGCAGTACTTC
NA	TRBV6-1	TRBJ1-3	NA	CASSGDWAASGNTIYF	TGTGCCAGCAGTGGTGACTGGGCTGCTTCTGGAAACACCATATATTTT
NA	TRBV11-2	TRBJ2-5	NA	CASSLVGSDQYF	TGTGCCAGCAGCTTAGTGGGGTCAGACCAGTACTTC
NA	TRBV6-5	TRBJ1-1	TRBD1	CASTLNRGWTEAFF	TGTGCCAGCACCCTTAACAGGGGATGGACTGAAGCTTTCTTT
NA	TRBV27	TRBJ2-7	NA	CASSLSILDFHEQYF	TGTGCCAGCAGTTTATCGATCCTAGATTTCCACGAGCAGTACTTC
few	TRBV10-3	TRBJ1-2	NA	CATREASPFYGYTF	TGTGCCACCAGGGAGGCCTCGCCCTTTTATGGCTACACCTTC
NA	TRBV6-6	TRBJ2-1	TRBD2	CASSRTRPGTSVGSYNEQFF	TGTGCCAGCAGCCGCACTCGTCCCGGGACTAGCGTTGGCTCCTACAATGAGCAGTTCTTC
NA	TRBV12-3/TRBV12-4	TRBJ1-1	TRBD1	CASTLTGIRPFF	TGTGCCAGCACTTTGACAGGGATTAGACCTTTCTTT
NA	TRBV29-1	TRBJ2-1	TRBD2	CSVEVGAGGSYNEQFF	TGCAGCGTTGAAGTTGGAGCGGGAGGCTCCTACAATGAGCAGTTCTTC